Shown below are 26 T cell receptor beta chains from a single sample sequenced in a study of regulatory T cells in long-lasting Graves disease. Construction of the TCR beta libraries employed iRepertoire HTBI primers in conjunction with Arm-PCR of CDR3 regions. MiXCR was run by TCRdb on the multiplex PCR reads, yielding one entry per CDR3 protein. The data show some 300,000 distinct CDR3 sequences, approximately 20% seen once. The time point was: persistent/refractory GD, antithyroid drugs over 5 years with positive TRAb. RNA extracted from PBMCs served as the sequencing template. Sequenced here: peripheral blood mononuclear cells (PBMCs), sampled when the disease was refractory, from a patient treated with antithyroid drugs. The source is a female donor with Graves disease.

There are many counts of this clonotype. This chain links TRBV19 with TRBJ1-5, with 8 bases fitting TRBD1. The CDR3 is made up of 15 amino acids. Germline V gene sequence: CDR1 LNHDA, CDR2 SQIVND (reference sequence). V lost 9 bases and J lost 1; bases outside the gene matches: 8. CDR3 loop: CASTTGGASNQPQHF. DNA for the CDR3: TGTGCCAGCACCACAGGGGGAGCGAGCAATCAGCCCCAGCATTTT.

The CDR3 region is CATRPPGGVTYEQYF. The CDR3 DNA reads as TGTGCCACCAGACCTCCGGGGGGGGTGACCTACGAGCAGTACTTC. This chain links TRBV10-3 with TRBJ2-7; 8 bases are shared with TRBD2. V was pared by 10 bases and J by 2 bases, with 13 bases of the junction left unmatched. The CDR3 runs 15 residues. Germline-derived CDR1 and CDR2 are ENHRY and SYGVKD.

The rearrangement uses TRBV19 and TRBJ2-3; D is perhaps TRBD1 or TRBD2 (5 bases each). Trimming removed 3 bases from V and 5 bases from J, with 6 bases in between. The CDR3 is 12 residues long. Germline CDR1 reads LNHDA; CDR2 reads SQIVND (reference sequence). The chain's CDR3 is CASSMGVDTQYF. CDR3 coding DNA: TGTGCCAGTAGTATGGGGGTAGATACGCAGTATTTT.

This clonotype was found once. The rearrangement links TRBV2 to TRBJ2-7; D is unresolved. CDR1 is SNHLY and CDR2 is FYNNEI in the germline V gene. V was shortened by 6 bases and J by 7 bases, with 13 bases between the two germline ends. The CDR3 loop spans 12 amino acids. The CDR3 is CASSSGVWEQYF. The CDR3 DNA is TGTGCCAGCAGCTCAGGAGTATGGGAGCAGTACTTC.

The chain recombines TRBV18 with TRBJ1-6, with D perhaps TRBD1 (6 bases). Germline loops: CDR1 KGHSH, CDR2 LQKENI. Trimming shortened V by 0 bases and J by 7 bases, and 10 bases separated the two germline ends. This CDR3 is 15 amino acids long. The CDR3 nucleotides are TGTGCCAGCTCACCACCAGGGGGGCCCAATTCACCCCTCCACTTT. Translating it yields CASSPPGGPNSPLHF. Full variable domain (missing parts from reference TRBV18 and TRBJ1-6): NAGVMQNPRHLVRRRGQEARLRCSPMKGHSHVYWYRQLPEEGLKFMVYLQKENIIDESGMPKERFSAEFPKEGPSILRIQQVVRGDSAAYFCASSPPGGPNSPLHFGNGTRLTVT.

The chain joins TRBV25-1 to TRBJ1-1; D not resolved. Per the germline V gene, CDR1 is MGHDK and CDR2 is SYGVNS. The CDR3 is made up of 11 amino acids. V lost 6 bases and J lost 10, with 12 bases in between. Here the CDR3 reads CASRYRYGAFF. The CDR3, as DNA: TGTGCCAGCAGATACAGATACGGAGCTTTCTTT.

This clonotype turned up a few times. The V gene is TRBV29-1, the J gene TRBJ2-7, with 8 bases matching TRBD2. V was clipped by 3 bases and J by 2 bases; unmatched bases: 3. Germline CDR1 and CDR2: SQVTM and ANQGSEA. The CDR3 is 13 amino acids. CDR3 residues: CSVDTAGAYEQYF. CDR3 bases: TGCAGCGTTGATACAGCGGGGGCCTACGAGCAGTACTTC.

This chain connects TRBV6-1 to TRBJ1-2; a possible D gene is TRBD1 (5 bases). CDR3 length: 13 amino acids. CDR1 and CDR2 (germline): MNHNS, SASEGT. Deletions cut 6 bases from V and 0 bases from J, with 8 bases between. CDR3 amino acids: CASSRTTNYGYTF. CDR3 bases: TGTGCCAGCAGCCGGACAACTAACTATGGCTACACCTTC.

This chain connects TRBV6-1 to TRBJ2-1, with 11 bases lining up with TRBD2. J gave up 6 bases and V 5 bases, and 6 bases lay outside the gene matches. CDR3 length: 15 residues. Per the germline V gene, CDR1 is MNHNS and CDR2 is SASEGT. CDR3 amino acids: CASSKLAGEANEQFF. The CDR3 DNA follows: TGTGCCAGCAGTAAACTAGCGGGAGAGGCCAATGAGCAGTTCTTC.

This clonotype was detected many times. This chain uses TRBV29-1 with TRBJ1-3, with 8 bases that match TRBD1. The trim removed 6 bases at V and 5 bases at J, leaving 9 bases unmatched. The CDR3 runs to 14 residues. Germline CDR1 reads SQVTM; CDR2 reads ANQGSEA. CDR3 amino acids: CSVQTGESRNTIYF. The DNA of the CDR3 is TGCAGCGTCCAGACAGGGGAATCGCGAAACACCATATATTTT.

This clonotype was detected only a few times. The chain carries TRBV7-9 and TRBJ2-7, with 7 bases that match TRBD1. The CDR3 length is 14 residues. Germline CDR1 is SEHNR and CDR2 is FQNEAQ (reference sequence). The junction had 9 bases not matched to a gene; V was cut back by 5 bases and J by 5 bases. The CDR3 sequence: CASSRDRGAHEQYF. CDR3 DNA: TGTGCCAGCAGCCGGGACAGAGGTGCTCACGAGCAGTACTTC.

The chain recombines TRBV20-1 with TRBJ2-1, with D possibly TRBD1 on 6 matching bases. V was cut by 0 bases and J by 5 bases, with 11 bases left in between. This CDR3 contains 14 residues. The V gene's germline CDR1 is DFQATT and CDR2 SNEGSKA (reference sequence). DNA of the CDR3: TGCAGTGCTAGAGATGGACAGAGGGACAATGAGCAGTTCTTC. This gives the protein CSARDGQRDNEQFF.

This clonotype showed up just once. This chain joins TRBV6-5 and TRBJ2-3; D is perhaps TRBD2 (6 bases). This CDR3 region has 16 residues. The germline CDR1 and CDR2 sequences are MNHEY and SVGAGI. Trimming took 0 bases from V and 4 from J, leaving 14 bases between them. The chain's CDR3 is CASSYSIWDSSDTQYF. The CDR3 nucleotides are TGTGCCAGCAGTTACTCGATCTGGGACTCATCAGATACGCAGTATTTT.

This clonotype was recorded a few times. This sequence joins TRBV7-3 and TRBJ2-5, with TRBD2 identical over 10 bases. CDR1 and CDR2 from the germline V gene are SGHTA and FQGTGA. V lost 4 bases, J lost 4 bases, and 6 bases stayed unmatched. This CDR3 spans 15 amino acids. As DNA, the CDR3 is TGTGCCAGCAGCTCACTAGCGGGATCCACAGAGACCCAGTACTTC. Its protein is CASSSLAGSTETQYF.

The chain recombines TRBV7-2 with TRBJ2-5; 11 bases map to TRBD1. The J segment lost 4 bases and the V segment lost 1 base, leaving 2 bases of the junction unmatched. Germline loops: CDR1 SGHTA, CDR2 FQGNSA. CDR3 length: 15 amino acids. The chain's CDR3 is CASSLGGTGGETQYF. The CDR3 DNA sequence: TGTGCCAGCAGCTTAGGTGGGACAGGGGGAGAGACCCAGTACTTC.

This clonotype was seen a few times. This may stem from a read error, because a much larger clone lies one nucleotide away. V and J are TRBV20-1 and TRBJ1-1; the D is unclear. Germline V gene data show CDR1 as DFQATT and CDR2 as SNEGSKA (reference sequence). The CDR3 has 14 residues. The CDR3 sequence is CRAYLQATNTEAFF. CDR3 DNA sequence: TGCCGTGCTTACCTTCAAGCTACGAACACTGAAGCTTTCTTT.

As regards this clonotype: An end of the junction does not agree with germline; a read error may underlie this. The CDR3 bases are TGTGCCAGCGGGGTGAGGGGGCCTTATAGGGGCAACTATGGCTACGCCTTC. Translation gives CASGVRGPYRGNYGYAF. The rearrangement links TRBV28 to TRBJ1-2; 7 bases line up with TRBD1. Germline V gives CDR1 MDHEN, CDR2 SYDVKM. The CDR3 runs 17 residues.

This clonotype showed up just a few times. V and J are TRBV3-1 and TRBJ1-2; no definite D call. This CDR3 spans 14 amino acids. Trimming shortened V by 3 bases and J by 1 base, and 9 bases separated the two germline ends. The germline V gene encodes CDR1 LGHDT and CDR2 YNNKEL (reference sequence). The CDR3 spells CASSQSPGNYGYTF. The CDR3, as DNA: TGTGCCAGCAGCCAGTCCCCGGGTAACTATGGCTACACCTTC.

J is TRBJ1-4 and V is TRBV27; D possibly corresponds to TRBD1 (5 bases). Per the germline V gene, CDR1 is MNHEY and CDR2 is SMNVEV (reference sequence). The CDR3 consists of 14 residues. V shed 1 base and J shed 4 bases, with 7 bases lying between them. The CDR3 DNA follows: TGTGCCAGCAGTTTATTGGGGGATAATGAAAAACTGTTTTTT. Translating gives CASSLLGDNEKLFF.

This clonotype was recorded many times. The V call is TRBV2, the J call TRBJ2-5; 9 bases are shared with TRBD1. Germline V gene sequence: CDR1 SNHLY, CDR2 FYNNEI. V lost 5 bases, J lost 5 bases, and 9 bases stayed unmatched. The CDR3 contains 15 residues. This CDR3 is CASSTGTGRSETQYF. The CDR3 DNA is TGTGCCAGCAGTACCGGGACAGGGCGTTCGGAGACCCAGTACTTC. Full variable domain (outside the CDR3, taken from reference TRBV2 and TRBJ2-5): EPEVTQTPSHQVTQMGQEVILRCVPISNHLYFYWYRQILGQKVEFLVSFYNNEISEKSEIFDDQFSVERPDGSNFTLKIRSTKLEDSAMYFCASSTGTGRSETQYFGPGTRLLVL.

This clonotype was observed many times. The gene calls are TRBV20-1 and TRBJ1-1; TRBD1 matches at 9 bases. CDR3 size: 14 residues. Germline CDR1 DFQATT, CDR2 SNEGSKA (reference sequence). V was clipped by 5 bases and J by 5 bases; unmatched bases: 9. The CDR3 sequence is CSAPRMTGGTEAFF. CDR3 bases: TGCAGTGCTCCACGAATGACAGGGGGAACTGAAGCTTTCTTT.

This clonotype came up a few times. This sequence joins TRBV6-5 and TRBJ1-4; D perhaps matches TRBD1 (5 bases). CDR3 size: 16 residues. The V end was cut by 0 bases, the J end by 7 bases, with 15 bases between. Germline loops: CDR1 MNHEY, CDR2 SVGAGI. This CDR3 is CASSYSKLSGFEKLFF. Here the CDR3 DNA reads TGTGCCAGCAGTTACTCGAAGTTGTCAGGGTTTGAAAAACTGTTTTTT.

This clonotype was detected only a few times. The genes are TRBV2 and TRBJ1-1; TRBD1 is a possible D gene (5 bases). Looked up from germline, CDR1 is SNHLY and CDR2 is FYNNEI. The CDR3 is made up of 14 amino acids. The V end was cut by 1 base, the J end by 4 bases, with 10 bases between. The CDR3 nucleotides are TGTGCCAGCAGTGAAGAGGGGACCTTCACTGAAGCTTTCTTT. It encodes CASSEEGTFTEAFF. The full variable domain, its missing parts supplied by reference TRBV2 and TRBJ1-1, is EPEVTQTPSHQVTQMGQEVILRCVPISNHLYFYWYRQILGQKVEFLVSFYNNEISEKSEIFDDQFSVERPDGSNFTLKIRSTKLEDSAMYFCASSEEGTFTEAFFGQGTRLTVV.

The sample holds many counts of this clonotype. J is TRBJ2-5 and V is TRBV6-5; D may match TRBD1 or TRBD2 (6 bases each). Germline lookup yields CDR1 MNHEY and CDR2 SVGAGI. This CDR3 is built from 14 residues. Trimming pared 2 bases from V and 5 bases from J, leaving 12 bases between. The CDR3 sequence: CASSYGGLTETQYF. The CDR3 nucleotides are TGTGCCAGCAGTTACGGGGGGCTAACCGAGACCCAGTACTTC.

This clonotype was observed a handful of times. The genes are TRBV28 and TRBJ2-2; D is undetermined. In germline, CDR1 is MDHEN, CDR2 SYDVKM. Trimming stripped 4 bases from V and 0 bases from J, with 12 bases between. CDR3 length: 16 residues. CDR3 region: CASSSRGRSNTGELFF. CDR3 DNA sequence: TGTGCCAGCAGTTCCAGAGGCAGATCGAACACCGGGGAGCTGTTTTTT.

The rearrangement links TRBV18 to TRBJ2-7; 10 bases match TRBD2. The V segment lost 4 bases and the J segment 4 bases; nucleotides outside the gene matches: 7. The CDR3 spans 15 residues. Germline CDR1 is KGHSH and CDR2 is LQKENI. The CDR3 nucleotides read TGTGCCAGCTCACTACTTCCTAGCGGGAGTTACGAGCAGTACTTC. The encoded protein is CASSLLPSGSYEQYF. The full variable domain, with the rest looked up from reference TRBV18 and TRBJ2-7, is NAGVMQNPRHLVRRRGQEARLRCSPMKGHSHVYWYRQLPEEGLKFMVYLQKENIIDESGMPKERFSAEFPKEGPSILRIQQVVRGDSAAYFCASSLLPSGSYEQYFGPGTRLTVT.